What follows are 23 T cell receptor beta chains derived from one specimen sequenced in a study of CD8 T cells in ankylosing spondylitis. One entry per CDR3 protein, called by TCRdb with MiXCR from the 5' RACE reads. This sample yields under 250,000 distinct CDR3 sequences, of which 30% to 35% are seen a single time; approximately 4% belongs to the top ten. Sequenced input: blood, either unsorted or a sorted T cell fraction (not recorded which). These receptors all come from a male donor with ankylosing spondylitis or in good health (not recorded which).

This clonotype was seen a few times. The chain carries TRBV19 and TRBJ2-3; D unresolved. The CDR3 runs 13 residues. V was clipped by 2 bases and J by 3 bases, with 6 bases between them. Germline V lookup: CDR1 LNHDA, CDR2 SQIVND (reference sequence). The CDR3 nucleotides are TGTGCCAGTAGTATATCGGAGACAGATACGCAGTATTTT. Protein sequence: CASSISETDTQYF.

The chain carries TRBV4-1 and TRBJ2-1; 7 bases are shared with TRBD2. After removal of 4 bases from V and 8 bases from J, the junction contained 8 bases not matched to a gene. The V gene's germline CDR1 is MGHRA and CDR2 YSYEKL. This CDR3 has 14 residues. CDR3 loop: CASSPAGRVDEQFF. The CDR3, as DNA: TGCGCCAGCAGCCCCGCGGGGAGGGTCGATGAGCAGTTCTTC.

This clonotype appeared once. V gene TRBV10-2 combines with J gene TRBJ2-2; D unresolved. V was clipped by 3 bases and J by 2 bases, with 7 bases between them. Germline-derived CDR1 and CDR2 are WSHSY and SAAADI. CDR3 length equals 14 residues. The CDR3 here is CASSDVGNTGELFF. The CDR3 coding sequence is TGCGCCAGCAGTGACGTCGGTAACACCGGGGAGCTGTTTTTT.

V usage is TRBV11-2 and J usage is TRBJ2-3; no firm D call. The V end was cut by 6 bases, the J end by 6 bases, with 10 bases between. CDR1 is SGHAT, CDR2 FQNNGV, per germline. This CDR3 region has 12 residues. The CDR3 loop reads CASRQVGDTQYF. CDR3 bases: TGTGCCAGCAGACAAGTAGGGGATACGCAGTATTTT.

This clonotype was detected a few times. The chain is built from TRBV19 and TRBJ1-1; TRBD1 matches 9 bases. Germline loops: CDR1 LNHDA, CDR2 SQIVND (reference sequence). The CDR3 extends over 14 amino acids. V lost 6 bases, J lost 0 bases, and 2 bases stayed unmatched. The CDR3 DNA reads as TGTGCCAGTAGCGGGACAGGGCTGAACACTGAAGCTTTCTTT. Translation gives CASSGTGLNTEAFF. Together with reference TRBV19 and TRBJ1-1, the CDR3 gives the full variable domain: DGGITQSPKYLFRKEGQNVTLSCEQNLNHDAMYWYRQDPGQGLRLIYYSQIVNDFQKGDIAEGYSVSREKKESFPLTVTSAQKNPTAFYLCASSGTGLNTEAFFGQGTRLTVV.

This clonotype appeared many times. The CDR3 spells CSVNPGKDEQFF. The CDR3 DNA is TGCAGCGTTAATCCCGGGAAAGACGAGCAGTTCTTC. The J gene is TRBJ2-1, the V gene TRBV29-1, with D possibly TRBD2 on 5 matching bases. Germline V CDR1 and CDR2: SQVTM, ANQGSEA. Trimming removed 5 bases from V and 10 bases from J, with 15 bases in between. The CDR3 loop spans 12 amino acids.

The chain links TRBV3-1 to TRBJ2-1; D is possibly TRBD1 (5 bases). The germline V gene has CDR1 LGHDT and CDR2 YNNKEL (reference sequence). V lost 3 bases to trimming and J lost 3 bases, with 12 bases between them. This CDR3 is 15 amino acids long. As DNA, the CDR3 is TGTGCCAGCAGCCACAAGCAGGGCGACTACAATGAGCAGTTCTTC. Encoded protein: CASSHKQGDYNEQFF.

The rearrangement uses TRBV29-1 and TRBJ2-1, with D possibly matching TRBD1 (5 bases). CDR3 length: 13 amino acids. With 3 bases removed from V and 8 bases from J, the gap between germline ends came to 14 bases. Germline loops: CDR1 SQVTM, CDR2 ANQGSEA. The CDR3 reads CSVETQGSYEQFF. CDR3 DNA sequence: TGCAGCGTTGAGACCCAGGGCTCGTATGAGCAGTTCTTC.

In its sample, this clonotype was seen a few times. This chain links TRBV20-1 with TRBJ1-2; D perhaps matches TRBD1 (6 bases). The CDR3 loop spans 15 amino acids. The germline CDR1 and CDR2 sequences are DFQATT and SNEGSKA (reference sequence). V lost 1 base and J 4 bases, leaving 16 bases between the germline ends. The CDR3 sequence: CSARGAGGQSYGYTF. The CDR3 DNA is TGCAGTGCTAGAGGCGCGGGTGGACAGAGCTATGGCTACACCTTC.

This clonotype was counted once. J is TRBJ1-1 and V is TRBV5-1, with no clear D. The CDR3 is 15 amino acids. V was trimmed by 1 base and J by 2 bases, leaving 12 bases between them. In germline, CDR1 is SGHRS, CDR2 YFSETQ. In DNA, the CDR3 is TGCGCCAGCAGCTTGACCCAGGAGCTTAACACTGAAGCTTTCTTT. Amino acid sequence: CASSLTQELNTEAFF. Complete variable domain (other parts from reference TRBV5-1 and TRBJ1-1): KAGVTQTPRYLIKTRGQQVTLSCSPISGHRSVSWYQQTPGQGLQFLFEYFSETQRNKGNFPGRFSGRQFSNSRSEMNVSTLELGDSALYLCASSLTQELNTEAFFGQGTRLTVV.

This clonotype was seen at least ten times. This chain uses TRBV20-1 with TRBJ2-3, with TRBD2 matching over 8 bases. V lost 5 bases and J lost 8; bases outside the gene matches: 9. The CDR3 is 13 amino acids. Germline CDR1 reads DFQATT; CDR2 reads SNEGSKA (reference sequence). The CDR3 nucleotides are TGCAGTGCTGGGGCGGGGGGCTTTCGTACGCAGTATTTT. The encoded protein is CSAGAGGFRTQYF.

This clonotype appeared a few times. The chain employs TRBV5-6 and TRBJ1-4; maybe TRBD1 (5 bases). Trimming stripped 1 base from V and 0 bases from J, with 16 bases between. Germline V gene data show CDR1 as SGHDT and CDR2 as YYEEEE. The CDR3 length is 18 residues. CDR3 amino acids: CASSLWGRAYATNEKLFF. As DNA, the CDR3 is TGTGCCAGCAGCTTGTGGGGCAGAGCCTACGCAACTAATGAAAAACTGTTTTTT.

The CDR3 DNA reads as TGTGCCAGCAGCTGGACTAGCGGGAGATCAGATACGCAGTATTTT. It is translated as CASSWTSGRSDTQYF. This sequence joins TRBV11-2 and TRBJ2-3; 13 positions match TRBD2. V gave up 4 bases and J gave up 4 bases; unmatched junction bases: 2. Germline V CDR1 and CDR2: SGHAT, FQNNGV. This CDR3 spans 15 amino acids.

This chain connects TRBV27 to TRBJ2-2; D gene unclear. CDR1 is MNHEY, CDR2 SMNVEV, per germline (reference sequence). Trimming removed 6 bases at V and 6 bases at J, with 11 bases between. This CDR3 spans 13 amino acids. CDR3 sequence reads: CASRVSPSGELFF. CDR3 sequence (DNA): TGTGCCAGCAGGGTCTCCCCCTCCGGGGAGCTGTTTTTT.

This rearrangement joins TRBV10-3 to TRBJ2-1, with 9 positions matching TRBD1. The CDR3 is made up of 15 amino acids. Germline lookup yields CDR1 ENHRY and CDR2 SYGVKD. J gave up 10 bases and V 3 bases, and 10 bases lay outside the gene matches. This CDR3 is CAISDPGTGPGEQFF. CDR3 nucleotides: TGTGCCATCAGTGACCCCGGGACAGGGCCAGGGGAGCAGTTCTTC.

Ten or more counts support this clonotype. The chain links TRBV6-1 to TRBJ1-1, with D unresolved. CDR1 and CDR2 (germline): MNHNS, SASEGT. V was shortened by 7 bases and J by 1 base, with 4 bases between the two germline ends. This CDR3 is 11 amino acids long. The CDR3 DNA follows: TGTGCCAGCAAGACGAACACTGAAGCTTTCTTT. Protein sequence: CASKTNTEAFF.

This chain uses TRBV7-9 with TRBJ1-5; the D gene is possibly TRBD1 (5 bases). Germline lookup yields CDR1 SEHNR and CDR2 FQNEAQ (reference sequence). V was clipped by 5 bases and J by 10 bases, with 9 bases between them. The CDR3 runs to 11 residues. CDR3 bases: TGTGCCAGCAGCCGAACAGGTCCCCAGCATTTT. Translating it yields CASSRTGPQHF.

This clonotype occurred a few times. The V gene is TRBV29-1, the J gene TRBJ1-2, with D hard to call. The CDR3 runs to 12 residues. Germline V gene data show CDR1 as SQVTM and CDR2 as ANQGSEA. Trimming took 4 bases from V and 2 from J, leaving 8 bases between them. DNA for the CDR3: TGCAGCGTTGCATTGGTGAACTATGGCTACACCTTC. Translated: CSVALVNYGYTF. Full variable domain (remainder filled in from reference TRBV29-1 and TRBJ1-2): SAVISQKPSRDICQRGTSLTIQCQVDSQVTMMFWYRQQPGQSLTLIATANQGSEATYESGFVIDKFPISRPNLTFSTLTVSNMSPEDSSIYLCSVALVNYGYTFGSGTRLTVV.

The chain recombines TRBV15 with TRBJ2-7, with a possible D match to TRBD1 (5 bases). Trimming took off 7 bases at V and 0 bases at J, with 13 bases between the two ends. CDR3 length: 14 amino acids. Per the germline V gene, CDR1 is LNHNV and CDR2 is YYDKDF (reference sequence). CDR3 in DNA: TGTGCCACCACCCGACAGCGTAGCTCCTACGAGCAGTACTTC. Translation gives CATTRQRSSYEQYF.

In this sample, this clonotype turned up a few times. The rearrangement joins TRBV20-1 to TRBJ1-1, with D perhaps matching TRBD1 (6 bases). V lost 4 bases and J 4 bases, leaving 16 bases between the germline ends. Germline V gene lookup returns CDR1 DFQATT and CDR2 SNEGSKA (reference sequence). The CDR3 is 14 residues long. The DNA for the CDR3 is TGCAGTGCTAAGGGGGTGAGGGGAGGCACTGAAGCTTTCTTT. Protein: CSAKGVRGGTEAFF.

This clonotype was picked up a small number of times. This rearrangement joins TRBV5-6 to TRBJ1-1; D might be TRBD1 (5 bases). Between the trimmed V and J ends, which lost 1 base and 6 bases, there was a span of 13 bases. The germline gives CDR1 SGHDT, CDR2 YYEEEE. CDR3 length: 14 amino acids. The CDR3 DNA reads TGTGCCAGCAGCTTGAGTGCGGGAGGGGCTGAAGCTTTCTTT. As protein: CASSLSAGGAEAFF.

The rearrangement joins TRBV5-6 to TRBJ2-1, with 10 bases matching TRBD1. The CDR3 sequence is 15 residues long. Germline CDR1 and CDR2: SGHDT and YYEEEE. Unmatched junction bases numbered 1, after V lost 2 bases and J lost 2 bases. This CDR3 reads CASSFDRGPYNEQFF. CDR3 in DNA: TGTGCCAGCAGCTTTGACAGGGGGCCCTACAATGAGCAGTTCTTC.

Many counts were recorded for this clonotype. The chain recombines TRBV20-1 with TRBJ2-7; D is unclear. This CDR3 spans 11 amino acids. CDR1 and CDR2 (germline): DFQATT, SNEGSKA (reference sequence). V dropped 3 bases and J dropped 1 base, with 4 bases sitting between them. The CDR3 coding sequence is TGCAGTGCTAGGGAGTCCTACGAGCAGTACTTC. Its protein product is CSARESYEQYF.